This TCR beta chain derives from a study of OX40 agonist ivuxolimab in advanced cancers. Looking at the study overall: Patient treatment consisted of intravenous ivuxolimab administration every 2 weeks at 0.01 to 10 mg/kg. Study results and caveats: There was clonal expansion of CD4+ and CD8+ blood T cells by week 6 at 0.1 to 3.0 mg/kg.

Profiling relied on immunoSEQ multiplex PCR, and the TCRdb table lists in-frame clones only, not all of them. The data show 100,000 or so clones, with roughly 90% seen just once and around 3.4% held by the top ten. Trimming shortened V by 3 bases and J by 6 bases, and 8 bases separated the two germline ends. The germline V gene has CDR1 MNHNS and CDR2 SASEGT. The CDR3 is 12 residues long. About this clone: Its antigen is undetermined.

The sample here was CD4+ or CD8+ T cells sorted from blood, taken in a trial of the OX40 agonist ivuxolimab. The chain has TRBV6-1 and TRBJ2-5; D ambiguous. This receptor was identified in an adult with an advanced solid tumor such as melanoma, head and neck, liver or kidney cancer. For the CDR3, the DNA is TGTGCCAGCAGTGAGATAAACAAGACCCAGTACTTC. As protein: CASSEINKTQYF.